Given below is one TCR beta chain in context. The data are from a study of blood T cell repertoires in COVID-19. The V and J ends lost 4 bases and 3 bases, in that order; junction bases with no gene match: 9. The CDR3 consists of 18 residues. The germline V gene has CDR1 LGHDT and CDR2 YNNKEL (reference sequence). The table came from immunoSEQ multiplex PCR; TCRdb's copy has only in-frame clones and leaves some out. The sample shows hundreds of thousands of clones, 80% to 90% of them seen only once. The V and J genes are TRBV3-1 (or the pseudogene TRBV3-2) and TRBJ2-3, with 14 bases aligning to TRBD2. This TCR was recovered from a man between 25 and 39 years old who had recovered from COVID-19. The specimen was PBMCs or T cells enriched from blood (not recorded which). This CDR3 reads CASSRLAGGLRTTDTQYF. CDR3 DNA: TGTGCCAGCAGCCGACTAGCGGGAGGGCTCCGTACAACAGATACGCAGTATTTT.